This record covers a single T cell receptor beta chain. Its matching antigen is unknown. This record comes from a study of cytomegalovirus exposure and HLA in healthy donors. Notes on the study in general: A prior analysis recorded that most TCR beta V segments were productive about 87% or about 30% of the time. Highly shared variants forming one cluster were likely a sequencing artifact. It was shown in a later analysis that HLA-associated TCR beta chains were more clonally expanded than other, equally common chains.

A multiplex PCR was run with 60 Vbeta primers and 13 Jbeta primers. Methods used by the authors: A later analysis counted 65 million to 90 million unique TCR beta chains, about 11 million shared. Using immunoSEQ multiplex PCR, the repertoire was profiled, and TCRdb retains in-frame clones only, with some absent. V and J calls and clone size are given by that table; D and trimming were obtained from the DNA. The table lists about 160,000 clones, about 75% of them singletons. The sequenced sample was PBMCs. This sequence originates from a female donor in good health and CMV-seronegative.

The CDR3 nucleotides read TGCAGCGTACTACACTGGACAGGGGAAGAGACCCAGTACTTC. Protein product: CSVLHWTGEETQYF. The chain joins TRBV29-1 to TRBJ2-5; 9 nucleotides match TRBD1. V was clipped by 6 bases and J by 3 bases; unmatched bases: 8. Germline V gene lookup returns CDR1 SQVTM and CDR2 ANQGSEA. This CDR3 contains 14 residues.